The 3 T cell receptor beta chains below all came from one sample that was sequenced in a study of CXCR3-negative and CXCR3-positive naive CD8 T cells. The authors prepared UMI-labeled TRB cDNA libraries by 5' RACE. TCRdb reanalyzed the 5' RACE reads and collapses them to one entry per CDR3 protein, without DNA. Its listing shows about 40,000 distinct CDR3 sequences. Material for sequencing was memory CD8+ T cells from blood. The receptor source for this set is a human donor in good health. Some clones in this sample may be carry-over from other donors' samples.

The chain has TRBV4-3 and TRBJ2-7. Looked up from germline, CDR1 is LGHNA and CDR2 is YSLEER. The CDR3 sequence is 14 residues long. CDR3 in amino acids: CASSQDVTSYEQYF.

V is TRBV14 and J is TRBJ1-5. Germline V gives CDR1 SGHDN, CDR2 FVKESK. The length of the CDR3 is 12 residues. The CDR3 sequence is CASSGENQPQHF.

This clonotype counts as medium-sized by frequency. This chain links TRBV28 with TRBJ2-2. CDR3 length equals 12 residues. The germline CDR1 and CDR2 sequences are MDHEN and SYDVKM. CDR3 in amino acids: CASSSNTGELFF.